Presented here are 17 T cell receptor beta chains from one specimen sequenced in a study of identical twins' blood T cells. From the 5' RACE reads, TCRdb called clonotypes with MiXCR, one entry per CDR3 protein. The sample consists of around 380,000 distinct CDR3 sequences, about 28% of them appearing once. The sequencing sample was made of PBMCs. Every receptor here comes from a woman aged 18 to 55 in good health.

This clonotype has only a few counts. CDR3 sequence (DNA): TGTGCCAGCAGTTTTAGTAGGGTGGGAGAAGCTTTCTTT. It translates to CASSFSRVGEAFF. The V call is TRBV13, the J call TRBJ1-1; D is uncertain. CDR3 length: 13 amino acids. Per the germline V gene, CDR1 is PRHDT and CDR2 is FYEKMQ (reference sequence). V shed 6 bases and J shed 8 bases, with 16 bases lying between them. Full variable domain (rest looked up from reference TRBV13 and TRBJ1-1): AAGVIQSPRHLIKEKRETATLKCYPIPRHDTVYWYQQGPGQDPQFLISFYEKMQSDKGSIPDRFSAQQFSDYHSELNMSSLELGDSALYFCASSFSRVGEAFFGQGTRLTVV.

The J gene is TRBJ2-3, the V gene TRBV7-9; a weak D match, TRBD2 (5 bases). Per the germline V gene, CDR1 is SEHNR and CDR2 is FQNEAQ (reference sequence). The CDR3 is 14 residues long. V was trimmed by 5 bases and J by 4 bases, leaving 13 bases between them. The CDR3 coding sequence is TGTGCCAGCAGCGGCCACAGCGGTGCAGATACGCAGTATTTT. Translation gives CASSGHSGADTQYF.

Here the CDR3 reads CSARLSNQPQHF. DNA of the CDR3: TGCAGTGCTCGGTTGAGCAATCAGCCCCAGCATTTT. J is TRBJ1-5 and V is TRBV20-1, with no clear D. CDR1 and CDR2 from the germline V gene are DFQATT and SNEGSKA (reference sequence). The CDR3 is 12 residues long. Trimming removed 5 bases at V and 1 base at J, with 6 bases between.

The V gene is TRBV9, the J gene TRBJ2-1; 9 positions agree with TRBD2. This CDR3 has 17 amino acids. CDR1 is SGDLS, CDR2 YYNGEE, per germline. V lost 0 bases and J lost 0; bases outside the gene matches: 4. As DNA, the CDR3 is TGTGCCAGCAGCGTAGGGATTAGCGGGAGCTCCTACAATGAGCAGTTCTTC. Translated: CASSVGISGSSYNEQFF.

The chain couples TRBV20-1 to TRBJ2-5, with TRBD2 identical over 8 bases. With 0 bases clipped from V and 6 bases from J, the junction kept 12 bases outside the gene matches. The CDR3 is made up of 16 amino acids. Germline V gene sequence: CDR1 DFQATT, CDR2 SNEGSKA (reference sequence). The CDR3: CSARDSYSGIMKTQYF. CDR3 bases: TGCAGTGCTAGAGATTCGTATAGCGGGATTATGAAGACCCAGTACTTC.

This chain connects TRBV20-1 to TRBJ2-5; unclear D gene. V gave up 3 bases and J gave up 5 bases, with 13 bases separating them. Germline assignment: CDR1 DFQATT and CDR2 SNEGSKA (reference sequence). CDR3 length equals 13 residues. CDR3 sequence reads: CSARKMVGETQYF. CDR3 bases: TGCAGTGCTAGGAAGATGGTAGGGGAGACCCAGTACTTC.

This clonotype was seen a few times. The chain employs TRBV5-1 and TRBJ1-1; the match to TRBD1 covers 8 bases. Germline V lookup: CDR1 SGHRS, CDR2 YFSETQ. V lost 3 bases and J lost 3; bases outside the gene matches: 7. The CDR3 is 15 amino acids. The CDR3 DNA follows: TGCGCCAGCAGCTGGAAACCGACAGGGGACACTGAAGCTTTCTTT. Encoded protein: CASSWKPTGDTEAFF.

The chain recombines TRBV20-1 with TRBJ2-2; weak D call: TRBD1 (6 bases). With 0 bases removed from V and 2 bases from J, the gap between germline ends came to 13 bases. This CDR3 is 16 amino acids long. Germline CDR1 reads DFQATT; CDR2 reads SNEGSKA (reference sequence). This CDR3 reads CSARDQRQVNTGELFF. The CDR3 nucleotides are TGCAGTGCTAGAGATCAAAGACAGGTTAACACCGGGGAGCTGTTTTTT.

The V call is TRBV6-2 or TRBV6-3, the J call TRBJ2-1; TRBD1 matches at 8 bases. In germline, CDR1 is MNHEY, CDR2 SVGEGT. With V trimmed by 8 bases and J by 7 bases, 10 bases remained unmatched. The CDR3 runs to 14 residues. CDR3 DNA: TGTGCCAGCTGGGTCCCAGGGGGCGTAAATGAGCAGTTCTTC. It translates to CASWVPGGVNEQFF.

In this sample, this clonotype turned up many times. The chain employs TRBV6-6 and TRBJ2-1; 7 nucleotides align to TRBD1. The V gene's germline CDR1 is MNHNY and CDR2 SVGAGI (reference sequence). The CDR3 length is 14 residues. Germline trimming cut 5 bases from V and 6 bases from J; bases unmatched to any gene: 7. CDR3 DNA: TGTGCCAGCAGTCCACTACGGGACAGCAATGAGCAGTTCTTC. It encodes CASSPLRDSNEQFF.

There are many counts of this clonotype. The gene calls are TRBV15 and TRBJ1-4; TRBD1 matches at 9 bases. After removal of 5 bases from V and 8 bases from J, the junction contained 9 bases not matched to a gene. Germline CDR1 and CDR2: LNHNV and YYDKDF (reference sequence). The CDR3 contains 15 residues. CDR3: CATSGSGQGREKLFF. CDR3 nucleotide sequence: TGTGCCACCAGCGGTTCGGGACAGGGACGCGAAAAACTGTTTTTT.

This clonotype was counted between two and nine times. One end of the junction fails to match germline, which may point to a read error. The chain links TRBV29-1 to TRBJ1-2; D call uncertain. The CDR3 loop spans 13 amino acids. Germline V gene sequence: CDR1 SQVTM, CDR2 ANQGSEA. The CDR3 bases are TGCAGCGCCGTTCCCCGGGAAAGATATGGCTACGCCTTC. It encodes CSAVPRERYGYAF.

A word on this clonotype: At one end, the junction sequence differs from germline, possibly due to a read error. The chain has TRBV7-9 and TRBJ2-7; TRBD1 might be the D (6 bases). CDR3 size: 14 residues. Germline lookup yields CDR1 SEHNR and CDR2 FQNEAQ (reference sequence). CDR3 region: CDSSPQGYSYEQYF. For the CDR3, the DNA is TGTGACAGCAGCCCACAGGGCTACTCCTACGAGCAGTACTTC.

The chain couples TRBV5-1 to TRBJ1-2; 11 bases match TRBD1. This CDR3 has 15 residues. Germline V gene sequence: CDR1 SGHRS, CDR2 YFSETQ. V gave up 0 bases and J gave up 12 bases; unmatched junction bases: 10. Written as DNA, the CDR3 is TGCGCCAGCAGCTTGGACCTGGGACAGGGGGTGTACCACACCTTC. This gives the protein CASSLDLGQGVYHTF.

Turning to this clonotype: One junction end disagrees with the germline gene, perhaps due to a read error. The V call is TRBV18, the J call TRBJ2-2; D tentatively fits TRBD1 or TRBD2 (7 bases each). The CDR3 sequence is 14 residues long. Per the germline V gene, CDR1 is KGHSH and CDR2 is LQKENI. The CDR3: CASSPQQGSGDLFF. The CDR3 DNA reads as TGTGCCAGCTCACCGCAACAGGGGAGCGGGGATCTGTTTTTT.

V usage is TRBV12-3 or TRBV12-4 and J usage is TRBJ1-4; D is possibly TRBD1 (6 bases). The V and J ends lost 2 bases and 12 bases respectively, with 13 bases between them. This CDR3 is built from 13 residues. For the CDR3, the DNA is TGTGCCAGCAGTTTAATCGACAGGCCTGAACTGTTTTTT. Translated: CASSLIDRPELFF.

The rearrangement links TRBV12-3 or TRBV12-4 to TRBJ1-3; the D is unclear. V lost 0 bases and J lost 4, with 10 bases in between. The CDR3 is 15 residues long. Written as DNA, the CDR3 is TGTGCCAGCAGTTTAGCGCACGGACTGGGAAACACCATATATTTT. Protein sequence: CASSLAHGLGNTIYF.